This TCR beta chain was captured in a study of cytomegalovirus exposure and HLA in healthy donors. The PCR ran on 60 Vbeta and 13 Jbeta primers. TCRdb keeps only in-frame clones here, not all; method: immunoSEQ multiplex PCR. The data show about 120,000 clones, 50% to 75% seen once. Germline V gives CDR1 ENHRY, CDR2 SYGVKD. Trimming removed 2 bases at V and 2 bases at J, with 6 bases between. This CDR3 has 13 residues. Sequenced: PBMCs. The TCR sequence derives from a woman aged 40 to 50 in good health and CMV-seropositive. The rearrangement links TRBV10-3 to TRBJ2-5; D may be TRBD1 (6 bases). For the CDR3, the DNA is TGTGCCATCAGTGAGGACAGGCAAGAGACCCAGTACTTC. It specifies CAISEDRQETQYF.